Given below is one T cell receptor beta chain in context. Generated by immunoSEQ multiplex PCR, the TCRdb table keeps only in-frame clones and is missing some. The profile covers roughly 400,000 clones, with 88% appearing a single time and roughly 1.4% taken by the ten largest. V trimming: 6 bases; J trimming: 2 bases; junction bases outside the gene matches: 7. The germline V gene has CDR1 SGHNT and CDR2 YYREEE (reference sequence). This CDR3 contains 14 residues. This entry belongs to a study of blood T cell repertoires in COVID-19. People in the exposed group encountered a COVID-19 case within 2 weeks before entering the study.

The gene calls are TRBV5-4 and TRBJ2-7, with 8 bases identical to TRBD2. Material for sequencing was PBMCs or T cells enriched from blood (not recorded which). This clonotype was obtained from a woman aged 18-29 years who had been exposed to COVID-19. CDR3 DNA: TGTGCCAGCACTCAGCGGGAGAGGACCTACGAGCAGTACTTC. This translates into CASTQRERTYEQYF.